This T cell receptor (beta chain) was identified during a study of cytomegalovirus exposure and HLA in healthy donors. Primers included in the PCR were 60 Vbeta and 13 Jbeta primers. Sequencing used immunoSEQ multiplex PCR; TCRdb keeps in-frame clones, though not all of them. This repertoire comprises 150,000 to 200,000 clones; its ten largest clones make up approximately 0.72%. The length of the CDR3 is 15 residues. Germline CDR1 SGHDN, CDR2 FVKESK. V was cut by 4 bases and J by 5 bases, with 17 bases left in between. What was sequenced was PBMCs. The clonotype originates from a woman aged 18-29 years in good health and CMV-seropositive. This chain uses TRBV14 with TRBJ1-1, with D unresolved. CDR3 in DNA: TGTGCCAGCAGCCCCTGGGAGGAGACGGGTACTGAAGCTTTCTTT. Its translation: CASSPWEETGTEAFF.